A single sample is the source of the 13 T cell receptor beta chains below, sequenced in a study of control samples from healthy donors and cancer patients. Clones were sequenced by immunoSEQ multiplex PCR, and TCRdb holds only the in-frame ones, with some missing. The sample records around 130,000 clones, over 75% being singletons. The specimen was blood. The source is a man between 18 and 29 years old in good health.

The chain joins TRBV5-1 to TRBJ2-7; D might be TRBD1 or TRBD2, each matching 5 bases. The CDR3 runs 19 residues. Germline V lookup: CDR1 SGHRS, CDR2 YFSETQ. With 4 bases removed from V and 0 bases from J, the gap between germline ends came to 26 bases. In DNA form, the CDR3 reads TGCGCCAGCAGCACCCCTCCCGGGACGTACAATTCCCTCTCCTACGAGCAGTACTTC. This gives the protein CASSTPPGTYNSLSYEQYF.

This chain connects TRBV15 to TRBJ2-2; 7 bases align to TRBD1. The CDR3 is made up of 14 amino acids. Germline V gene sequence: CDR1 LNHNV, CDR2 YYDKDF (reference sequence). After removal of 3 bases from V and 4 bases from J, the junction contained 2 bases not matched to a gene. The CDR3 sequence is CATSRRGLTGELFF. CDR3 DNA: TGTGCCACCAGCAGGAGGGGGCTCACCGGGGAGCTGTTTTTT.

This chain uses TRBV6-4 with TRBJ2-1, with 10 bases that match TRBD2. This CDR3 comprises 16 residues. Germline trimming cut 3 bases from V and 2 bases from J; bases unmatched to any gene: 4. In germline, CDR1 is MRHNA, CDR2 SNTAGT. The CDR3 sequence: CASSETSGLTYNEQFF. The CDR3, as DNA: TGTGCCAGCAGTGAGACTAGCGGGTTAACCTACAATGAGCAGTTCTTC.

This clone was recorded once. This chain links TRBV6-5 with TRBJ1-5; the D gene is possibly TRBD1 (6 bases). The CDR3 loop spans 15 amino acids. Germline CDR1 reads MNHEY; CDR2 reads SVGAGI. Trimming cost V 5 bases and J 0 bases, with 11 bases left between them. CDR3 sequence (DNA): TGTGCCAGCAGTAGTTACAGGGATAGCAATCAGCCCCAGCATTTT. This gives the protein CASSSYRDSNQPQHF.

Written as DNA, the CDR3 is TGTGCCACCAGTGATTCAACGGGTGATTTTGAAAAACTGTTTTTT. This codes for CATSDSTGDFEKLFF. The rearrangement joins TRBV24-1 to TRBJ1-4, with D unclear. Trimming left V 2 bases short and J 7 bases short, with 13 bases between. There are 15 residues in the CDR3. CDR1 is KGHDR and CDR2 is SFDVKD in the germline V gene.

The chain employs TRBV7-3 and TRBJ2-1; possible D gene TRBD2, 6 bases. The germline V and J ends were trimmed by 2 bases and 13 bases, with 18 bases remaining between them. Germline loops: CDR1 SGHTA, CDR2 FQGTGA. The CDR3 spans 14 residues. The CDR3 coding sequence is TGTGCCAGCAGCTTAGGGCGCGGGAACCCAGTTCAGTTCTTC. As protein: CASSLGRGNPVQFF.

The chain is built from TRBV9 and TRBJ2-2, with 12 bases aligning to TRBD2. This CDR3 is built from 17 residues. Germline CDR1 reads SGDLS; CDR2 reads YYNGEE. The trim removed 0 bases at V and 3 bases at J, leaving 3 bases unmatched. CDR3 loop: CASSVGTSGRYTGELFF. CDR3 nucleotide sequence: TGTGCCAGCAGCGTAGGCACTAGCGGGAGGTACACCGGGGAGCTGTTTTTT. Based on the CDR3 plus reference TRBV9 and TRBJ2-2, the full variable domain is DSGVTQTPKHLITATGQRVTLRCSPRSGDLSVYWYQQSLDQGLQFLIQYYNGEERAKGNILERFSAQQFPDLHSELNLSSLELGDSALYFCASSVGTSGRYTGELFFGEGSRLTVL.

CDR3 residues: CSASPALGMQFF. The CDR3 DNA follows: TGCAGTGCTAGTCCCGCTCTAGGGATGCAGTTCTTC. This chain joins TRBV20-1 and TRBJ2-1, with D unclear. The germline V and J ends were trimmed by 3 bases and 12 bases, with 15 bases remaining between them. In germline, CDR1 is DFQATT, CDR2 SNEGSKA (reference sequence). The CDR3 sequence is 12 residues long.

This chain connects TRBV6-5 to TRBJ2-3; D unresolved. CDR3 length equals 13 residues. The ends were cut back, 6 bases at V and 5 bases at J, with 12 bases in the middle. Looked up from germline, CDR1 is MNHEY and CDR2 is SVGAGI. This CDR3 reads CASSQLGGDTQYF. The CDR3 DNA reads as TGTGCCAGCAGCCAACTCGGTGGAGATACGCAGTATTTT.

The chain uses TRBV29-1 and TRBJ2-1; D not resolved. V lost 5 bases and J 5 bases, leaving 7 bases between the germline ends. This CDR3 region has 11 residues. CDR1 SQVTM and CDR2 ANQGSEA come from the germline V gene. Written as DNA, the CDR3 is TGCAGCGTTCAGTTCAACAATGAGCAGTTCTTC. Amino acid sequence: CSVQFNNEQFF.

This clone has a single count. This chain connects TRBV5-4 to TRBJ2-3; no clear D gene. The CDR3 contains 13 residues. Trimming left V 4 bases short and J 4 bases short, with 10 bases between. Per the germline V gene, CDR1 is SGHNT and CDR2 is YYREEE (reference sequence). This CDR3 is CASSPPPPDTQYF. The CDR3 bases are TGTGCCAGCAGCCCCCCCCCGCCAGATACGCAGTATTTT.

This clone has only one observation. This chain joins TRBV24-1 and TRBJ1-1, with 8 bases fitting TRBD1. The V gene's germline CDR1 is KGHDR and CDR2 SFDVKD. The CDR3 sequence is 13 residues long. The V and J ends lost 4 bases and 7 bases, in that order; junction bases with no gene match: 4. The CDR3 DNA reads TGTGCCACCAGTGACCCCGGACAGGGTGAAGCTTTCTTT. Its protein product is CATSDPGQGEAFF.

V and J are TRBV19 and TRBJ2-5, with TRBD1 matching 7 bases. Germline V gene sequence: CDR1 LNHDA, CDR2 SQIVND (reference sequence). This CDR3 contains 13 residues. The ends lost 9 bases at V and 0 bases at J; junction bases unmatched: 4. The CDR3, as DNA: TGTGCCAGAATCAGGGGGTACCAAGAGACCCAGTACTTC. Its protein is CARIRGYQETQYF.